This is a list of T cell receptor beta chains from one sample in a study of patients with pleural tuberculosis. TCRdb re-called the reads with MiXCR, one entry per CDR3 protein. Of 40,000 to 55,000 distinct CDR3 sequences listed, around 6.7% are singletons. These receptors came from a human donor with pleural tuberculosis. CDR3s include the opening cysteine and the closing phenylalanine or tryptophan. A D gene is named only where the DNA matches it firmly. The size field is filled for only some rows; it gives once, few, many or a size class.

v_gene	abundance	j_gene	d_gene	CDR3aa	CDR3nt
TRBV11-2	many	TRBJ1-6	NA	CASSSGTAYNSPLHF	TGTGCCAGCAGCTCCGGGACCGCGTATAATTCACCCCTCCACTTT
TRBV4-1	many	TRBJ1-1	TRBD1	CASSLNTGGNTEAFF	TGCGCCAGCAGCCTAAACACAGGGGGCAACACTGAAGCTTTCTTT
TRBV12-3/TRBV12-4	many	TRBJ1-6	TRBD1	CASRRDRGTYNSPLHF	TGTGCCAGCCGTCGGGACAGGGGCACATATAATTCACCCCTCCACTTT
TRBV6-1	many	TRBJ1-1	TRBD1	CASSRQGPEAFF	TGTGCCAGCAGTAGACAGGGTCCAGAAGCTTTCTTT
TRBV15	many	TRBJ2-2	NA	CATSREEDLYTGELFF	TGTGCCACCAGCAGAGAAGAGGACTTATACACCGGGGAGCTGTTTTTT
TRBV4-2	many	TRBJ1-1	NA	CASSPQARDNTEAFF	TGTGCCAGCAGCCCACAGGCCCGGGACAACACTGAAGCTTTCTTT
TRBV2	many	TRBJ1-5	NA	CASSEDRDQPQHF	TGTGCCAGCAGTGAAGACAGGGATCAGCCCCAGCATTTT
TRBV4-2	many	TRBJ1-5	TRBD1	CASTPGDRGRQPQHF	TGTGCCAGCACCCCCGGGGACAGGGGACGGCAGCCCCAGCATTTT
TRBV10-1	many	TRBJ1-1	TRBD1	CASSKDRGEAFF	TGCGCCAGCAGTAAGGACAGGGGTGAAGCTTTCTTT
TRBV6-5	many	TRBJ1-1	NA	CASSYAIAGTEAFF	TGTGCCAGCAGTTACGCTATAGCGGGCACTGAAGCTTTCTTT
TRBV12-3/TRBV12-4	many	TRBJ1-2	NA	CASSPKPRAAGYGYTF	TGTGCCAGCAGTCCCAAACCGCGGGCAGCTGGGTATGGCTACACCTTC
TRBV6-2/TRBV6-3	many	TRBJ2-2	NA	CASSYTGQYTGELFF	TGTGCCAGCAGTTACACGGGACAATACACCGGGGAGCTGTTTTTT
TRBV20-1	NA	TRBJ2-3	TRBD1	CSAPGPGQGAPDTQYF	TGCAGTGCCCCAGGCCCGGGACAGGGGGCCCCAGATACGCAGTATTTT
TRBV20-1	many	TRBJ2-7	TRBD2	CSARGSSGTYEQYF	TGCAGTGCTAGAGGGTCTAGCGGAACCTACGAGCAGTACTTC
TRBV9	NA	TRBJ1-1	NA	CASSVGDHNTEAFF	TGTGCCAGCAGCGTCGGGGACCATAACACTGAAGCTTTCTTT
TRBV7-6	many	TRBJ2-5	NA	CASSRNWGLETQYF	TGTGCCAGCAGCCGGAATTGGGGGCTGGAGACCCAGTACTTC
TRBV20-1	many	TRBJ1-1	NA	CSPARGQNMNTEAFF	TGCAGTCCCGCACGGGGTCAGAACATGAACACTGAAGCTTTCTTT
TRBV20-1	many	TRBJ1-5	TRBD1	CSALTGSVQPQHF	TGCAGTGCTCTGACAGGGTCTGTTCAGCCCCAGCATTTT
TRBV2	many	TRBJ1-1	NA	CASSALQLMNTEAFF	TGTGCCAGCAGTGCACTACAGCTGATGAACACTGAAGCTTTCTTT
TRBV11-2	many	TRBJ2-5	NA	CASSPGRGGQETQYF	TGTGCCAGCAGCCCAGGAAGAGGGGGACAAGAGACCCAGTACTTC
TRBV24-1	NA	TRBJ2-2	TRBD2	CATSDPGTSGFTGELFF	TGTGCCACCAGTGACCCCGGGACTAGCGGATTCACCGGGGAGCTGTTTTTT
TRBV29-1	few	TRBJ2-5	TRBD1	CSVRQGKETQYF	TGCAGCGTTAGACAGGGGAAAGAGACCCAGTACTTC
TRBV4-1	many	TRBJ2-3	NA	CASSPIKIEPDTQYF	TGCGCCAGCAGCCCTATCAAGATCGAACCAGATACGCAGTATTTT
TRBV6-1	many	TRBJ2-5	TRBD2	CASSEAASGEETQYF	TGTGCCAGCAGTGAAGCGGCTAGCGGAGAAGAGACCCAGTACTTC
TRBV28	many	TRBJ1-2	TRBD1	CASSLGRGLYGYTF	TGTGCCAGCAGTTTAGGCAGGGGGTTATATGGCTACACCTTC
TRBV7-8	many	TRBJ2-2	NA	CASSLGAYTGELFF	TGTGCCAGCAGCTTAGGAGCTTACACCGGGGAGCTGTTTTTT
TRBV28	many	TRBJ2-4	TRBD2	CASSFNHGTRENF	TGTGCCAGCAGTTTCAACCACGGGACTAGAGAAAACTTC
TRBV28	many	TRBJ2-5	NA	CASRQGLQTQYF	TGTGCCAGCAGGCAGGGTTTGCAGACCCAGTACTTC
TRBV6-2/TRBV6-3	many	TRBJ2-3	TRBD2	CASSYSGGRGGTDTQYF	TGTGCCAGCAGTTACTCAGGCGGGAGGGGCGGCACAGATACGCAGTATTTT
TRBV11-1	many	TRBJ1-1	NA	CASSSGRANTEAFF	TGTGCCAGCAGCTCCGGACGGGCGAACACTGAAGCTTTCTTT
TRBV27	many	TRBJ1-5	TRBD1	CASSISRDRNSNQPQHF	TGTGCCAGCAGTATATCTAGGGACAGGAATAGCAATCAGCCCCAGCATTTT
TRBV12-3/TRBV12-4	many	TRBJ1-1	NA	CASSLLGADTEAFF	TGTGCCAGCAGTTTATTGGGGGCCGACACTGAAGCTTTCTTT
TRBV20-1	many	TRBJ2-1	TRBD2	CSARDRGGTRYYNEQFF	TGCAGTGCTAGAGATCGAGGCGGGACTAGATACTACAATGAGCAGTTCTTC
TRBV11-1	NA	TRBJ2-2	TRBD2	CASRRGGGLNTGELFF	TGTGCCAGCAGACGGGGGGGAGGCCTCAACACTGGGGAGCTGTTTTTT
TRBV6-1	many	TRBJ2-3	TRBD2	CASSGASGGIDTQYF	TGTGCCAGCAGTGGTGCTAGCGGGGGTATAGATACGCAGTATTTT